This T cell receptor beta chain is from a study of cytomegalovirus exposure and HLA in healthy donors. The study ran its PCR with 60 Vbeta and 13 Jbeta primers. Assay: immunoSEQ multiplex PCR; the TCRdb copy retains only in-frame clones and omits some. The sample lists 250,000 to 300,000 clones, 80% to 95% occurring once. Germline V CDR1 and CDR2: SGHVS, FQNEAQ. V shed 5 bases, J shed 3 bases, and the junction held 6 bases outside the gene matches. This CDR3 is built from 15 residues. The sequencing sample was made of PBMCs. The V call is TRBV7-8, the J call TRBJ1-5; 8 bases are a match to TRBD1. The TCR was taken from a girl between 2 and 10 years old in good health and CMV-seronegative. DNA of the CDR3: TGTGCCAGCAGCCCCGGGACAGGAAACAATCAGCCCCAGCATTTT. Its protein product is CASSPGTGNNQPQHF. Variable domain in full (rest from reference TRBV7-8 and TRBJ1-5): GAGVSQSPRYKVAKRGQDVALRCDPISGHVSLFWYQQALGQGPEFLTYFQNEAQLDKSGLPSDRFFAERPEGSVSTLKIQRTQQEDSAVYLCASSPGTGNNQPQHFGDGTRLSIL.